The 10 T cell receptor beta chains in this list originate from one sample, sequenced in a study of monozygotic twins with inflammatory bowel disease. With the 5' RACE reads reprocessed, TCRdb shows one record per CDR3 protein and no DNA. The table for this sample gives 420,000 or so distinct CDR3 sequences. Sequenced sample: blood. The source of these receptors is a human donor with ulcerative colitis or Crohn's disease, or a healthy co-twin of an affected twin (not recorded which).

V gene TRBV5-6 combines with J gene TRBJ2-3; the TCRdb call, TRBD1, lacks DNA for checking. Germline CDR1 and CDR2: SGHDT and YYEEEE. This CDR3 comprises 16 residues. The CDR3 spells CASSLVRTGITDTQYF.

V usage is TRBV7-9 and J usage is TRBJ1-2; without DNA, the TCRdb call of TRBD1 cannot be checked. Germline V CDR1 and CDR2: SEHNR, FQNEAQ (reference sequence). The CDR3 totals 14 residues. Here the CDR3 reads CASSLMPGSYGYTF.

The J gene is TRBJ2-1, the V gene TRBV7-7; there is no DNA to check the TCRdb D call of TRBD1. This CDR3 spans 14 amino acids. Germline V CDR1 and CDR2: SSHAT, FNYEAQ (reference sequence). CDR3 in amino acids: CASSLAGGTNEQFF.

V gene TRBV4-3 combines with J gene TRBJ1-1; TCRdb indicates TRBD1, and absent DNA this call remains unverified. The CDR3 is 13 amino acids. CDR1 is LGHNA, CDR2 YSLEER, per germline. The chain's CDR3 is CASSQGRQAQAFF.

The rearrangement joins TRBV7-2 to TRBJ2-7; TCRdb's D gene call, TRBD2, goes unchecked for lack of DNA. This CDR3 contains 14 residues. Germline V lookup: CDR1 SGHTA, CDR2 FQGNSA. Here the CDR3 reads CASSIPGIGGEQYF.

The chain carries TRBV4-3 and TRBJ1-4; the TRBD1 assignment by TCRdb is unverifiable without DNA. This CDR3 has 18 amino acids. CDR1 is LGHNA, CDR2 YSLEER, per germline. The CDR3 region is CASSQESLRQGGNEKLFF.

The V gene is TRBV4-3, the J gene TRBJ2-7; as DNA is missing, the TRBD1 call by TCRdb cannot be tested. The length of the CDR3 is 13 residues. Germline V gives CDR1 LGHNA, CDR2 YSLEER. The CDR3 here is CASSQVQGSEQYF.

The rearrangement joins TRBV7-3 to TRBJ2-5. Germline V gene data show CDR1 as SGHTA and CDR2 as FQGTGA. The CDR3 contains 15 residues. CDR3 protein: CASSFAGSPQETQYF. The full variable domain, its missing parts supplied by reference TRBV7-3 and TRBJ2-5, is GAGVSQTPSNKVTEKGKYVELRCDPISGHTALYWYRQSLGQGPEFLIYFQGTGAADDSGLPNDRFFAVRPEGSVSTLKIQRTERGDSAVYLCASSFAGSPQETQYFGPGTRLLVL.

J is TRBJ1-1 and V is TRBV30; without DNA, the TCRdb call of TRBD1 cannot be checked. Per the germline V gene, CDR1 is GTSNPN and CDR2 is SVGIG (reference sequence). This CDR3 has 14 amino acids. The CDR3 region is CATRYRGYDTEAFF.

The chain recombines TRBV20-1 with TRBJ2-5; the TRBD1 assignment by TCRdb is unverifiable without DNA. Looked up from germline, CDR1 is DFQATT and CDR2 is SNEGSKA (reference sequence). The CDR3 loop spans 13 amino acids. The CDR3 here is CSAYSGTQETQYF.